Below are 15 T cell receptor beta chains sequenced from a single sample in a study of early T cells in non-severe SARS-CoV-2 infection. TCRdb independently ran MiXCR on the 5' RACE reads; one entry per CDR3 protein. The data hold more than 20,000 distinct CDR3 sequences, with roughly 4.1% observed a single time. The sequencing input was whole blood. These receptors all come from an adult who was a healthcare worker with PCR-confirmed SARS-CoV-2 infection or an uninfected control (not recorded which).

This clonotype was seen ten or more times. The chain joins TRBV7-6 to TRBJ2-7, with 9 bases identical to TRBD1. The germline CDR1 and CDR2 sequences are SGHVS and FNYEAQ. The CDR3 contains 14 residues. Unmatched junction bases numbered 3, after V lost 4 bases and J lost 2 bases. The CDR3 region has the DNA TGTGCCAGCAGCTCGGGACAGGGCGCCTACGAGCAGTACTTC. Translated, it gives CASSSGQGAYEQYF. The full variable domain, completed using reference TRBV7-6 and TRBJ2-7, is GAGVSQSPRYKVTKRGQDVALRCDPISGHVSLYWYRQALGQGPEFLTYFNYEAQQDKSGLPNDRFSAERPEGSISTLTIQRTEQRDSAMYRCASSSGQGAYEQYFGPGTRLTVT.

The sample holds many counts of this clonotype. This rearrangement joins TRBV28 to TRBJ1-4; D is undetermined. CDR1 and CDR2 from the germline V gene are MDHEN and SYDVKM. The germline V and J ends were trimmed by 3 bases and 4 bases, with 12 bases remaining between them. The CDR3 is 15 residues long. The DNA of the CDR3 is TGTGCCAGCAGTTTGGACGCGGGTATTAATGAAAAACTGTTTTTT. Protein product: CASSLDAGINEKLFF.

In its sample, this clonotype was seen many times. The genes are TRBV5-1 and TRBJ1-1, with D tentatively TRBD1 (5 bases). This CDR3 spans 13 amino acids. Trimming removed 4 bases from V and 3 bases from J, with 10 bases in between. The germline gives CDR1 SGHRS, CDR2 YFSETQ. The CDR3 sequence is CASSLQGDTEAFF. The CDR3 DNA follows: TGCGCCAGCAGCCTCCAGGGTGACACTGAAGCTTTCTTT. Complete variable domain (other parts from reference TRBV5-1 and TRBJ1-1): KAGVTQTPRYLIKTRGQQVTLSCSPISGHRSVSWYQQTPGQGLQFLFEYFSETQRNKGNFPGRFSGRQFSNSRSEMNVSTLELGDSALYLCASSLQGDTEAFFGQGTRLTVV.

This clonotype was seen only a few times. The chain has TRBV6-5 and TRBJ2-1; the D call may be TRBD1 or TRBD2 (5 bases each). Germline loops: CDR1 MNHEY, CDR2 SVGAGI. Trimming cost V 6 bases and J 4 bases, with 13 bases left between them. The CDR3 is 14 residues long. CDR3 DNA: TGTGCCAGCAGGCCCGTGGGGGTGTACAATGAGCAGTTCTTC. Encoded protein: CASRPVGVYNEQFF.

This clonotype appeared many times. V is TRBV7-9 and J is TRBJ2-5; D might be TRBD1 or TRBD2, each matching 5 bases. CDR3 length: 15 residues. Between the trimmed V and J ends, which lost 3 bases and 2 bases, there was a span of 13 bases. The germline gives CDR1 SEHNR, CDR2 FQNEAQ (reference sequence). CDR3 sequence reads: CASSFEGIRQETQYF. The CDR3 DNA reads TGTGCCAGCAGCTTTGAGGGGATAAGACAAGAGACCCAGTACTTC.

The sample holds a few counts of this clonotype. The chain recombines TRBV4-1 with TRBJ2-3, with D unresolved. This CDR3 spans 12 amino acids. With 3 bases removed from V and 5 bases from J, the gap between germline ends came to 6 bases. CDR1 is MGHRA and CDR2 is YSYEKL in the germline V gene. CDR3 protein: CASSHVGDTQYF. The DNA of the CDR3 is TGCGCCAGCAGCCACGTGGGAGATACGCAGTATTTT.

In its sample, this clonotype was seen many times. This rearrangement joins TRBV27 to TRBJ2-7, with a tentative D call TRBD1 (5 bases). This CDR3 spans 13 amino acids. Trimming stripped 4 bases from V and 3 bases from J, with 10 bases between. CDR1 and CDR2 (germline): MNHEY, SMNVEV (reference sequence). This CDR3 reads CASSSGADYEQYF. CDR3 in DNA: TGTGCCAGCAGTTCTGGGGCAGACTACGAGCAGTACTTC.

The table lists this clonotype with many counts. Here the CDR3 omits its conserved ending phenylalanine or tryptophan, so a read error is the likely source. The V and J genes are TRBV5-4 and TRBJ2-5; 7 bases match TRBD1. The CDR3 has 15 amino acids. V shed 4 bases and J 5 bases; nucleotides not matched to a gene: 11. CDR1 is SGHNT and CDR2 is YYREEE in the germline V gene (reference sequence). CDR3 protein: CASSPPGGSGETQYI. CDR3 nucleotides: TGTGCCAGCAGCCCGCCAGGGGGTAGTGGGGAGACCCAGTACATC.

CDR3 protein: CASSTGGIPYEQYF. The CDR3 nucleotides are TGTGCCAGCTCCACCGGGGGCATTCCCTACGAGCAGTACTTC. The chain recombines TRBV18 with TRBJ2-7, with D perhaps being TRBD1 or TRBD2 (6 bases each). The CDR3 totals 14 residues. CDR1 KGHSH and CDR2 LQKENI come from the germline V gene. V was pared by 6 bases and J by 2 bases, with 14 bases between.

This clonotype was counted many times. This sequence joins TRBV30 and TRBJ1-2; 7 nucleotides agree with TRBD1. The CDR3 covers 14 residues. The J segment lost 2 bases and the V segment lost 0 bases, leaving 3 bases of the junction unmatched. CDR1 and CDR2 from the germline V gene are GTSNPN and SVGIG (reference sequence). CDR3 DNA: TGTGCCTGGAGTGTACTACAGGGGAACTATGGCTACACCTTC. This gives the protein CAWSVLQGNYGYTF. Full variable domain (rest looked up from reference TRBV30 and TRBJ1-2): SQTIHQWPATLVQPVGSPLSLECTVEGTSNPNLYWYRQAAGRGLQLLFYSVGIGQISSEVPQNLSASRPQDRQFILSSKKLLLSDSGFYLCAWSVLQGNYGYTFGSGTRLTVV.

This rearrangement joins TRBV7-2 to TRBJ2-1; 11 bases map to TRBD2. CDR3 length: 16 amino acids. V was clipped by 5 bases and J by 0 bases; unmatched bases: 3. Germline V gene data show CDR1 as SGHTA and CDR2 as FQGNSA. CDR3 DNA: TGTGCCAGCAGCGTTACTAGCGGGAGCTCCTACAATGAGCAGTTCTTC. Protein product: CASSVTSGSSYNEQFF.

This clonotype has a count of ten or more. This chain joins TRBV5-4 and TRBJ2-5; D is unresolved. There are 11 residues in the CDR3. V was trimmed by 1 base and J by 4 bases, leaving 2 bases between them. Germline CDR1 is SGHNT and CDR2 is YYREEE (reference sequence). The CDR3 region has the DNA TGTGCCAGCAGCTTGCGAGAGACCCAGTACTTC. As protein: CASSLRETQYF. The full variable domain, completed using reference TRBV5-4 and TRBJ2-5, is ETGVTQSPTHLIKTRGQQVTLRCSSQSGHNTVSWYQQALGQGPQFIFQYYREEENGRGNFPPRFSGLQFPNYSSELNVNALELDDSALYLCASSLRETQYFGPGTRLLVL.

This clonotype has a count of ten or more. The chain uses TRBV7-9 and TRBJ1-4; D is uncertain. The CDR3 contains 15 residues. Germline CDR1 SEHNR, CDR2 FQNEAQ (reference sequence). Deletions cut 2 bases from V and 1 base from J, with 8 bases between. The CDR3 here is CASSLWGITNEKLFF. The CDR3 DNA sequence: TGTGCCAGCAGCTTATGGGGTATAACTAATGAAAAACTGTTTTTT.

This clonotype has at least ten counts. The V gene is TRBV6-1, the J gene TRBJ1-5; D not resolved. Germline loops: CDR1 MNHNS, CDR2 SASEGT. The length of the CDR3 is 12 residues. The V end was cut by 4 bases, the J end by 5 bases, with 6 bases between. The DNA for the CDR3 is TGTGCCAGCAGTGGGCTTTATCAGCCCCAGCATTTT. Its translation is CASSGLYQPQHF.

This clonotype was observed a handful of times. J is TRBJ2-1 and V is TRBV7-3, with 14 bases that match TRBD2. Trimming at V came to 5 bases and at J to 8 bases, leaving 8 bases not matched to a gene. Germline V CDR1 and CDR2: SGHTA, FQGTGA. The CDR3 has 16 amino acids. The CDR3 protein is CASSIGTSGSRDEQFF. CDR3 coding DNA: TGTGCCAGCAGCATAGGGACTAGCGGGAGTCGGGATGAGCAGTTCTTC.